This entry describes one T cell receptor beta chain. The data originate from a study of CD8+ T cells in alopecia areata. Specified treatment: oral pan-JAK inhibitor, 5-10 mg twice daily. RNA extraction and reverse transcription yielded cDNA as sequencing template. Assay: immunoSEQ multiplex PCR; the TCRdb copy retains only in-frame clones and omits some. The repertoire holds over 85,000 clones, about two thirds seen once, with roughly a sixth in the top ten. This CDR3 is 17 amino acids long. Trimming stripped 3 bases from V and 5 bases from J, with 19 bases between. CDR1 is SGHVS, CDR2 FQNEAQ, per germline.

The chain is built from TRBV7-8 and TRBJ1-4; D perhaps matches TRBD1 (5 bases). The sequence was obtained from a human donor with alopecia areata. Sequenced here: CD8+ T cells sorted from blood, sampled between weeks 43 and 45, from a patient treated with tofacitinib. The CDR3 coding sequence is TGTGCCAGCAGCTTTAAGAAGGGGCGCGTAGGGAATGAAAAACTGTTTTTT. It codes for CASSFKKGRVGNEKLFF.